Here is one TCR beta chain with its context. Its antigen is unknown. Those who donated, Caucasian adults without exception, all lived in Nashville, Tennessee. Produced via immunoSEQ multiplex PCR; TCRdb's table is partial and in-frame only. The sample yields under 750,000 clones, approximately 72% seen once. The CDR3 runs to 13 residues. The germline gives CDR1 LNHDA, CDR2 SQIVND (reference sequence). Deletions cut 4 bases from V and 5 bases from J, with 11 bases between. These data originate in a study of shared clonotypes between healthy human individuals. Study at large: A donor's plate count was three for CD4 naive and three for CD4 memory; CD8 naive had two and CD8 memory one. Findings of the study overall: Large sequencing depth failed to make sorted-subset sequencing complete, rarefaction showed.

The V and J genes are TRBV19 and TRBJ2-5, with D possibly TRBD2 on 7 matching bases. The specimen sequenced was memory CD4+ T cells sorted from blood. Specified subset: CD45RA-negative fraction. The clonotype originates from a woman aged 25 to 39 in good health. The CDR3 DNA sequence: TGTGCCAGTAGTACACAGGGAGGGGAGACCCAGTACTTC. This sequence encodes CASSTQGGETQYF. Drawing the rest from reference TRBV19 and TRBJ2-5, the complete variable domain is DGGITQSPKYLFRKEGQNVTLSCEQNLNHDAMYWYRQDPGQGLRLIYYSQIVNDFQKGDIAEGYSVSREKKESFPLTVTSAQKNPTAFYLCASSTQGGETQYFGPGTRLLVL.